This passage covers 18 T cell receptor beta chains from one sample sequenced in a study of shared clonotypes between healthy human individuals. TCRdb's table, derived via immunoSEQ multiplex PCR, lists solely in-frame clones and lacks some. This table holds some 500,000 clones, about 96% found once. Material for sequencing was naive CD4+ T cells sorted from blood. Subset here: CD45RA+ positively selected. These receptors were obtained from a woman under 40 in good health.

A note on this clone: Other nucleotide sequences in the sample specify the same CDR3. The chain is built from TRBV19 and TRBJ1-4; weak D call: TRBD1 (5 bases). CDR1 LNHDA and CDR2 SQIVND come from the germline V gene (reference sequence). The CDR3 consists of 13 residues. V lost 11 bases, J lost 8 bases, and 18 bases lay in between. CDR3 sequence reads: CASSKQVNEKLFF. Written as DNA, the CDR3 is TGTGCCTCGTCCAAACAGGTTAACGAAAAACTGTTTTTT.

V is TRBV5-1 and J is TRBJ1-3; no reliable D call. This CDR3 region has 16 residues. Trimming removed 2 bases at V and 0 bases at J, with 12 bases between. CDR1 and CDR2 from the germline V gene are SGHRS and YFSETQ. This CDR3 reads CASSFTTHSSGNTIYF. In nucleotides, the CDR3 is TGCGCCAGCAGCTTCACAACGCACAGCTCTGGAAACACCATATATTTT.

V is TRBV5-1 and J is TRBJ1-1, with TRBD1 as a possible D gene (6 bases). Trimming removed 4 bases from V and 1 base from J, with 14 bases in between. The CDR3 spans 15 residues. CDR1 and CDR2 (germline): SGHRS, YFSETQ. CDR3 nucleotides: TGCGCCAGCAGCCCCCGGGGGCAAACGAACACTGAAGCTTTCTTT. It encodes CASSPRGQTNTEAFF.

This chain joins TRBV18 and TRBJ2-1; D is uncertain. The CDR3 covers 16 residues. Trimming pared 6 bases from V and 0 bases from J, leaving 15 bases between. Looked up from germline, CDR1 is KGHSH and CDR2 is LQKENI. CDR3 DNA sequence: TGTGCCAGCTCGGGTACAGCGCTTAGCTCCTACAATGAGCAGTTCTTC. Translated, it gives CASSGTALSSYNEQFF.

The chain couples TRBV5-1 to TRBJ2-7; 7 positions agree with TRBD2. The CDR3 has 14 residues. After removal of 3 bases from V and 1 base from J, the junction contained 4 bases not matched to a gene. Germline V gives CDR1 SGHRS, CDR2 YFSETQ. CDR3 DNA: TGCGCCAGCAGCTCAACTAGCGCTTCCTACGAGCAGTACTTC. Translated, it gives CASSSTSASYEQYF. Complete variable domain (other parts from reference TRBV5-1 and TRBJ2-7): KAGVTQTPRYLIKTRGQQVTLSCSPISGHRSVSWYQQTPGQGLQFLFEYFSETQRNKGNFPGRFSGRQFSNSRSEMNVSTLELGDSALYLCASSSTSASYEQYFGPGTRLTVT.

V usage is TRBV28 and J usage is TRBJ2-3, with 10 bases matching TRBD2. The CDR3 length is 15 residues. The germline V gene has CDR1 MDHEN and CDR2 SYDVKM. Germline trimming cut 4 bases from V and 6 bases from J; bases unmatched to any gene: 7. CDR3 amino acids: CASSSFLAGVDTQYF. In DNA form, the CDR3 reads TGTGCCAGCAGTTCTTTCCTAGCGGGAGTTGATACGCAGTATTTT. Full variable domain (missing parts from reference TRBV28 and TRBJ2-3): DVKVTQSSRYLVKRTGEKVFLECVQDMDHENMFWYRQDPGLGLRLIYFSYDVKMKEKGDIPEGYSVSREKKERFSLILESASTNQTSMYLCASSSFLAGVDTQYFGPGTRLTVL.

V gene TRBV23-1 combines with J gene TRBJ2-7; maybe TRBD1 (8 bases). TRBV23-1 is marked as an open reading frame, function uncertain. This CDR3 comprises 15 residues. The germline V and J ends were trimmed by 8 bases and 3 bases, with 20 bases remaining between them. Here the CDR3 DNA reads TGCGCCAGCCGGGAGGCGACAGGGGTCCACTACGAGCAGTACTTC. The encoded protein is CASREATGVHYEQYF.

The gene calls are TRBV5-6 and TRBJ2-7; 7 positions agree with TRBD1. Germline values: CDR1 SGHDT, CDR2 YYEEEE. V was pared by 2 bases and J by 6 bases, with 14 bases of the junction left unmatched. The CDR3 has 16 amino acids. The CDR3 protein is CASSFRTKRTGTEQYF. CDR3 in DNA: TGTGCCAGCAGCTTTAGGACCAAACGGACAGGAACCGAGCAGTACTTC.

The genes are TRBV19 and TRBJ1-2, with a possible D match to TRBD1 (6 bases). The V gene's germline CDR1 is LNHDA and CDR2 SQIVND (reference sequence). V dropped 3 bases and J dropped 4 bases, with 15 bases sitting between them. The CDR3 length is 15 residues. CDR3 loop: CASSMGQATGYGYTF. CDR3 bases: TGTGCCAGTAGTATGGGGCAGGCGACAGGCTATGGCTACACCTTC. Drawing the rest from reference TRBV19 and TRBJ1-2, the complete variable domain is DGGITQSPKYLFRKEGQNVTLSCEQNLNHDAMYWYRQDPGQGLRLIYYSQIVNDFQKGDIAEGYSVSREKKESFPLTVTSAQKNPTAFYLCASSMGQATGYGYTFGSGTRLTVV.

V is TRBV28 and J is TRBJ2-3; 8 bases match TRBD2. Unmatched junction bases numbered 11, after V lost 7 bases and J lost 5 bases. The germline gives CDR1 MDHEN, CDR2 SYDVKM. The CDR3 totals 15 residues. The CDR3 DNA follows: TGTGCCAGCATCCCCATCGGGAGGGCTCTAGATACGCAGTATTTT. Residues: CASIPIGRALDTQYF. The full variable domain, completed using reference TRBV28 and TRBJ2-3, is DVKVTQSSRYLVKRTGEKVFLECVQDMDHENMFWYRQDPGLGLRLIYFSYDVKMKEKGDIPEGYSVSREKKERFSLILESASTNQTSMYLCASIPIGRALDTQYFGPGTRLTVL.

This rearrangement joins TRBV18 to TRBJ2-7, with D uncertain. The CDR3 length is 13 residues. Germline values: CDR1 KGHSH, CDR2 LQKENI. V gave up 0 bases and J gave up 3 bases, with 6 bases separating them. This CDR3 reads CASSPPPGYEQYF. The CDR3 DNA is TGTGCCAGCTCACCACCACCCGGCTACGAGCAGTACTTC.

The CDR3: CAIRPRGGEQYF. CDR3 nucleotide sequence: TGTGCCATCAGGCCCCGCGGGGGCGAGCAGTACTTC. The chain combines TRBV10-3 with TRBJ2-7; 7 bases align to TRBD2. Germline CDR1 is ENHRY and CDR2 is SYGVKD. After removal of 6 bases from V and 6 bases from J, the junction contained 5 bases not matched to a gene. The CDR3 is 12 amino acids.

This rearrangement joins TRBV10-2 to TRBJ2-3; D unresolved. Germline lookup yields CDR1 WSHSY and CDR2 SAAADI. The CDR3 contains 14 residues. V was clipped by 4 bases and J by 3 bases, with 11 bases between them. The CDR3 spells CASSVLTGTDTQYF. CDR3 bases: TGCGCCAGCAGTGTGTTGACTGGGACAGATACGCAGTATTTT.

The chain couples TRBV4-1 to TRBJ1-4, with 7 bases lining up with TRBD1. The germline gives CDR1 MGHRA, CDR2 YSYEKL. This CDR3 has 14 amino acids. V lost 4 bases to trimming and J lost 8 bases; unmatched junction nucleotides: 7. The CDR3 is CASSLRQGGEKLFF. The CDR3 DNA follows: TGCGCCAGCAGCCTCAGACAGGGAGGAGAAAAACTGTTTTTT.

The gene calls are TRBV2 and TRBJ2-7, with 10 bases aligning to TRBD2. The CDR3 loop spans 14 amino acids. From germline, CDR1 is SNHLY and CDR2 FYNNEI. Trimming at V came to 6 bases and at J to 4 bases, leaving 6 bases not matched to a gene. The CDR3 loop is CASRRTSGDYEQYF. The CDR3 region has the DNA TGTGCCAGCAGGCGGACTAGCGGAGATTACGAGCAGTACTTC.

Written as DNA, the CDR3 is TGCGCCAGCAGTCAAACTGGACAAACCGGCGAGACCCAGTACTTC. Its translation: CASSQTGQTGETQYF. The chain couples TRBV4-1 to TRBJ2-5; D may be TRBD1 (5 bases). This CDR3 comprises 15 residues. The germline CDR1 and CDR2 sequences are MGHRA and YSYEKL. Trimming took 6 bases from V and 5 from J, leaving 19 bases between them.

The chain recombines TRBV27 with TRBJ2-4, with 9 positions matching TRBD1. V shed 3 bases, J shed 8 bases, and the junction held 8 bases outside the gene matches. Germline V gene sequence: CDR1 MNHEY, CDR2 SMNVEV (reference sequence). The CDR3 runs to 15 residues. CDR3 DNA: TGTGCCAGCAGTTTTCGGACAGGGGTTAAGGACATTCAGTACTTC. The encoded protein is CASSFRTGVKDIQYF.

The V gene is TRBV7-8, the J gene TRBJ1-2; 8 bases agree with TRBD1. V lost 1 base to trimming and J lost 6 bases; unmatched junction nucleotides: 7. Germline loops: CDR1 SGHVS, CDR2 FQNEAQ. The CDR3 has 15 amino acids. CDR3 region: CASSLGDRRRDGYTF. CDR3 nucleotide sequence: TGTGCCAGCAGCTTAGGGGACAGGAGAAGGGATGGCTACACCTTC.